Following are 6 T cell receptor beta chains from one sample sequenced in a study of beta chain features in type 1 diabetes. Reverse transcribing all isolated RNA meant expressed TCRB transcripts were sequenced. The assay was immunoSEQ multiplex PCR, and TCRdb's table has in-frame clones only and misses some. The sample lists about 330,000 clones, around 10% occurring once. The sample consisted of naive CD4+ T cells from blood. These receptors came from a woman aged 30 to 39 in good health.

This clone showed up just a few times. This rearrangement joins TRBV25-1 to TRBJ1-1, with 8 bases aligning to TRBD1. The J segment lost 9 bases and the V segment lost 6 bases, leaving 9 bases of the junction unmatched. CDR3 length: 13 residues. Germline CDR1 reads MGHDK; CDR2 reads SYGVNS. The CDR3 bases are TGTGCCAGCAGCCGAGGACAGGGCGTTCAAGCTTTCTTT. Translated: CASSRGQGVQAFF.

This clone was seen a few times. The sample carries other DNA sequences with the same CDR3. The rearrangement links TRBV7-2 to TRBJ1-1; a weak D match, TRBD1 (6 bases). Germline V gives CDR1 SGHTA, CDR2 FQGNSA. The CDR3 totals 15 residues. Deletions cut 2 bases from V and 1 base from J, with 11 bases between. DNA of the CDR3: TGTGCCAGCAGCTTAAGAAGGGGGGGGAACACTGAAGCTTTCTTT. As protein: CASSLRRGGNTEAFF.

In this sample, this clone turned up a few times. This chain uses TRBV19 with TRBJ2-1; a possible D gene is TRBD2 (6 bases). Germline V gene data show CDR1 as LNHDA and CDR2 as SQIVND (reference sequence). This CDR3 is 14 amino acids long. V was clipped by 4 bases and J by 3 bases, with 10 bases between them. CDR3 amino acids: CASSTREYYNEQFF. Written as DNA, the CDR3 is TGTGCCAGTAGTACCCGGGAGTACTACAATGAGCAGTTCTTC.

J is TRBJ2-1 and V is TRBV7-3, with D possibly matching TRBD1 (6 bases). CDR1 is SGHTA and CDR2 is FQGTGA in the germline V gene. Trimming pared 7 bases from V and 0 bases from J, leaving 10 bases between. The CDR3 has 14 amino acids. CDR3 nucleotide sequence: TGTGCCAGCACCACAGGGAGCTCCTACAATGAGCAGTTCTTC. This sequence encodes CASTTGSSYNEQFF.

This chain links TRBV9 with TRBJ1-1; 7 bases line up with TRBD1. This CDR3 has 15 amino acids. In germline, CDR1 is SGDLS, CDR2 YYNGEE. With 3 bases clipped from V and 1 base from J, the junction kept 6 bases outside the gene matches. The CDR3 DNA reads TGTGCCAGCAGCGCTAACAGGGGCGGGAACACTGAAGCTTTCTTT. This codes for CASSANRGGNTEAFF.

The CDR3, as DNA: TGTGCCAGCAGCCATGGACTAGCGGGAGACTCCTACGAGCAGTACTTC. This codes for CASSHGLAGDSYEQYF. This chain links TRBV4-2 with TRBJ2-7, with 13 positions matching TRBD2. From germline, CDR1 is LGHNA and CDR2 YNFKEQ. With V trimmed by 3 bases and J by 0 bases, 2 bases remained unmatched. The CDR3 runs to 16 residues.